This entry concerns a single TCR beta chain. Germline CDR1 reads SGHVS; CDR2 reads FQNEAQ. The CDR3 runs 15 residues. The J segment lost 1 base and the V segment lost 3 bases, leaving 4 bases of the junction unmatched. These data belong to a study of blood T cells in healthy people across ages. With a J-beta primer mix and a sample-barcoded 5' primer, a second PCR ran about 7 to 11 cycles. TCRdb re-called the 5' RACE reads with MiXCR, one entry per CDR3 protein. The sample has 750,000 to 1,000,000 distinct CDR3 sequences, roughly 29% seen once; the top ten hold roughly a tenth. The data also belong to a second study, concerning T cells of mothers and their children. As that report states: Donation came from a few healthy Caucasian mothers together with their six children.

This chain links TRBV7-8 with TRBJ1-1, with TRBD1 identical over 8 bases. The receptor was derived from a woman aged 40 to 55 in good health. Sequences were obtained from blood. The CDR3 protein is CASSFPGTGNTEAFF. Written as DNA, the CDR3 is TGTGCCAGCAGCTTCCCCGGGACAGGGAACACTGAAGCTTTCTTT.